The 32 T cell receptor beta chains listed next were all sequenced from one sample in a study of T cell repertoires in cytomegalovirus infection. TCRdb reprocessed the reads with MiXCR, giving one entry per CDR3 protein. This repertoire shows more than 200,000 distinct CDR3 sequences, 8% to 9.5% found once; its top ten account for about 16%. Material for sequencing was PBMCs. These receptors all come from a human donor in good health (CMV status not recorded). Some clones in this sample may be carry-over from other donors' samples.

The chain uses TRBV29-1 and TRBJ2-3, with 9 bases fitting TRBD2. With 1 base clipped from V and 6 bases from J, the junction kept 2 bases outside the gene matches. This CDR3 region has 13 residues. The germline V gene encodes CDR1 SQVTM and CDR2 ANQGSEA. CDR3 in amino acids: CSVEGRGGDTQYF. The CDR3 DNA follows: TGCAGCGTTGAAGGGCGGGGGGGCGATACGCAGTATTTT.

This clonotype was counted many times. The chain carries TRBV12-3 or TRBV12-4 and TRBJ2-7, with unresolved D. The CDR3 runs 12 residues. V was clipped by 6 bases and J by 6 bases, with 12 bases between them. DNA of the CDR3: TGTGCCAGCAGCATGAACAGTATCGAGCAGTACTTC. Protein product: CASSMNSIEQYF.

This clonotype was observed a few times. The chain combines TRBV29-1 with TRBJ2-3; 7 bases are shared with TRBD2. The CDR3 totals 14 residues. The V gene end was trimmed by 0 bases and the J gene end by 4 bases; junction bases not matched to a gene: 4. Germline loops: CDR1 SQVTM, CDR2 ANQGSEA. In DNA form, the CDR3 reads TGCAGCGTTGAAGATCGGGGGGTTGCAGATACGCAGTATTTT. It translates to CSVEDRGVADTQYF.

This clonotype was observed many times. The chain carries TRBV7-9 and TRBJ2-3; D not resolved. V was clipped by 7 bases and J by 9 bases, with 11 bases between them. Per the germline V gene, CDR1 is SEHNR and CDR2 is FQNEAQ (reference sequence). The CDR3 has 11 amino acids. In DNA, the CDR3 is TGTGCCAGCACTCCCTTGGACACGCAGTATTTT. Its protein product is CASTPLDTQYF.

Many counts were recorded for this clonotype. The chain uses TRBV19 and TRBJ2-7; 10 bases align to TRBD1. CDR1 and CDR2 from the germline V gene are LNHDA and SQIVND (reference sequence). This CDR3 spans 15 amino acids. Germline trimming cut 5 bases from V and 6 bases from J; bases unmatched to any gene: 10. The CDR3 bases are TGTGCCAGTAGTTACTCCGGGACAGGGGCGACCGAGCAGTACTTC. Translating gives CASSYSGTGATEQYF.

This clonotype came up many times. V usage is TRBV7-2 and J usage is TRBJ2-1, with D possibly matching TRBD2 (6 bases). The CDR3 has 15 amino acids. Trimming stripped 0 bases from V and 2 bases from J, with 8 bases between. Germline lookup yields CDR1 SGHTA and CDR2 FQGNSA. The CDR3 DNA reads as TGTGCCAGCAGCTTAGCTAGCGGCGCCTACAATGAGCAGTTCTTC. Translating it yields CASSLASGAYNEQFF.

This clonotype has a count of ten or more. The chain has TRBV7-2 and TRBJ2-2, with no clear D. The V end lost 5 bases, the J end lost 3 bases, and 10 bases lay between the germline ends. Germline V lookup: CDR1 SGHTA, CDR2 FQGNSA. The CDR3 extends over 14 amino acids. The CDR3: CASSLDGYTGELFF. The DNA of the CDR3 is TGTGCCAGCAGCCTTGACGGATACACCGGGGAGCTGTTTTTT.

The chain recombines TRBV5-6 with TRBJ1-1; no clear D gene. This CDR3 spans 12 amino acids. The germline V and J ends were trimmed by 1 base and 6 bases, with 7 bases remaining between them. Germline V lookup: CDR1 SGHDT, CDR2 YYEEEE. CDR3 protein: CASSLPWAEAFF. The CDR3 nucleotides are TGTGCCAGCAGCTTGCCATGGGCTGAAGCTTTCTTT.

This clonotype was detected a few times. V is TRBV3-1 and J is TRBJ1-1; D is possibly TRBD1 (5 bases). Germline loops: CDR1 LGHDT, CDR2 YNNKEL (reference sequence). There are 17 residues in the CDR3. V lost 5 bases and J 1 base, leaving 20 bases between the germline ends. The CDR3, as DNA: TGTGCCAGCAGCTCATCAACCGGATGGGGGAGGAACACTGAAGCTTTCTTT. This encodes CASSSSTGWGRNTEAFF.

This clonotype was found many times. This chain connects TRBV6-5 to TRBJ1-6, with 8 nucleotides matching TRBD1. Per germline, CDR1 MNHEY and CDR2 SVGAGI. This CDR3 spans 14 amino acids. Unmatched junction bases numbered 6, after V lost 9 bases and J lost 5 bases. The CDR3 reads CASQTGVNNSPLHF. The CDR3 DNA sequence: TGTGCCAGTCAGACAGGGGTAAATAATTCACCCCTCCACTTT.

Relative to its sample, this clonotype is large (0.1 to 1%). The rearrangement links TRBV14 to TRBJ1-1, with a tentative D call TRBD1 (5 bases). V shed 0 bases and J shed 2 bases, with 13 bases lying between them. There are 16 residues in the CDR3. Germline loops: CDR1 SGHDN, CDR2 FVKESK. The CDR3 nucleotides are TGTGCCAGCAGCCAAGATCCCTGGGGCCGCAACACTGAAGCTTTCTTT. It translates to CASSQDPWGRNTEAFF.

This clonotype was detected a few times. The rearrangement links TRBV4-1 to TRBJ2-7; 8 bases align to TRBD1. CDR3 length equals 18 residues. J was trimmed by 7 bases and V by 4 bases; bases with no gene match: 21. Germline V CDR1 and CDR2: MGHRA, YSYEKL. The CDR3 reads CASSPEPGQAFFTREQYF. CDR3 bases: TGCGCCAGCAGCCCGGAACCGGGACAGGCTTTTTTTACACGAGAGCAGTACTTC.

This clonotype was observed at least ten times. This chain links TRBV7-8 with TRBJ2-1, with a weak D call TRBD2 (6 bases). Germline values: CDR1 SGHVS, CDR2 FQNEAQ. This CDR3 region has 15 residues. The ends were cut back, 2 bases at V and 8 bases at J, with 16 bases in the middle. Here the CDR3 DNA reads TGTGCCAGCAGCTTAAGGGCGGGGATCGTGGATGAGCAGTTCTTC. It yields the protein CASSLRAGIVDEQFF.

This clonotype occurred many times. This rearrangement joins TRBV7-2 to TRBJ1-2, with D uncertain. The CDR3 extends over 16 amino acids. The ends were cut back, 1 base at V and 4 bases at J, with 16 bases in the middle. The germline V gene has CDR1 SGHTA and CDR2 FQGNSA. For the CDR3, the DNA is TGTGCCAGCAGCTTAGATCTTTGGGTTGAGAGCTATGGCTACACCTTC. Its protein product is CASSLDLWVESYGYTF.

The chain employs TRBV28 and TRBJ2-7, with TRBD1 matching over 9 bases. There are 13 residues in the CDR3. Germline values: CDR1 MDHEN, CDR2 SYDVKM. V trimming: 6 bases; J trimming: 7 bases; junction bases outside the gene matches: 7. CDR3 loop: CASRAPGQGEQYF. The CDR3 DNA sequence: TGTGCCAGCAGAGCACCGGGACAGGGAGAGCAGTACTTC.

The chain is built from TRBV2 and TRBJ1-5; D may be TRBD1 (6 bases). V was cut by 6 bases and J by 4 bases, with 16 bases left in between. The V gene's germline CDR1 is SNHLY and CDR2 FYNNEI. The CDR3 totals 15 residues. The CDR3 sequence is CASSLEQGNNQPQHF. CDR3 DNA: TGTGCCAGCAGCTTGGAACAGGGAAATAATCAGCCCCAGCATTTT.

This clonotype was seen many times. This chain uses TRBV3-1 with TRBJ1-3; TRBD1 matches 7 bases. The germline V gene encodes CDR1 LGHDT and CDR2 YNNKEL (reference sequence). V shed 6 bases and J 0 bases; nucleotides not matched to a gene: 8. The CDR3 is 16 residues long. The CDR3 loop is CASRHGQAFSGNTIYF. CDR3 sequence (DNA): TGTGCCAGCAGGCATGGACAGGCCTTCTCTGGAAACACCATATATTTT.

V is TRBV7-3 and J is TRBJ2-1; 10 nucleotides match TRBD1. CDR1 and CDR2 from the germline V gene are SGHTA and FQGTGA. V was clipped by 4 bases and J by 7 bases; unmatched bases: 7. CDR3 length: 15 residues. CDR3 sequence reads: CASSSSDRGWNEQFF. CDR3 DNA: TGTGCCAGCAGCTCCTCGGACAGGGGGTGGAATGAGCAGTTCTTC.

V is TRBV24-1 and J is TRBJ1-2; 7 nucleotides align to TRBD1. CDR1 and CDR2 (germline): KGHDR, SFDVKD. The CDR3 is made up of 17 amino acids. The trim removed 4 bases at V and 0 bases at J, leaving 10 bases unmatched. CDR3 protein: CATSEPGTAGSNYGYTF. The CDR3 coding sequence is TGTGCCACCAGTGAACCTGGGACAGCAGGCTCTAACTATGGCTACACCTTC.

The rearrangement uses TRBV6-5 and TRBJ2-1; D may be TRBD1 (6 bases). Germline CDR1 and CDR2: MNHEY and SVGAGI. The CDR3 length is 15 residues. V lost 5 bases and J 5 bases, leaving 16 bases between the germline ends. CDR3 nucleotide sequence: TGTGCCAGCAGTACCTTTGCAGGGGCGCACAATGAGCAGTTCTTC. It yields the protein CASSTFAGAHNEQFF.

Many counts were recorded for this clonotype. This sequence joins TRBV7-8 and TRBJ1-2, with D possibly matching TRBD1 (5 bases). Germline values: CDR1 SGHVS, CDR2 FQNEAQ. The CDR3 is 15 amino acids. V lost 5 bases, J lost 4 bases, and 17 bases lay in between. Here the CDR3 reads CASSPSAQGPYGYTF. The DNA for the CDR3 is TGTGCCAGCAGCCCGTCGGCGCAGGGACCCTATGGCTACACCTTC.

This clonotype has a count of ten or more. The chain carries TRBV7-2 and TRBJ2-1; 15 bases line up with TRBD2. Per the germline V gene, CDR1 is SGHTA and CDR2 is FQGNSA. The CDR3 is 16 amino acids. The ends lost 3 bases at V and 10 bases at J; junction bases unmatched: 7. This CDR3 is CASSFSRTSGGGEQFF. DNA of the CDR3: TGTGCCAGCAGCTTTTCTCGGACTAGCGGGGGGGGAGAGCAGTTCTTC.

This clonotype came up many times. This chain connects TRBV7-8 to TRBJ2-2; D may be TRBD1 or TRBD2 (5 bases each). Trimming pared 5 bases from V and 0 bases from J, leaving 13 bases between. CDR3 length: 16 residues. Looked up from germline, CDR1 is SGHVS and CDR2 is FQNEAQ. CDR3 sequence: CASSLRGVPNTGELFF. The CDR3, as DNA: TGTGCCAGCAGCCTTAGGGGAGTACCGAACACCGGGGAGCTGTTTTTT.

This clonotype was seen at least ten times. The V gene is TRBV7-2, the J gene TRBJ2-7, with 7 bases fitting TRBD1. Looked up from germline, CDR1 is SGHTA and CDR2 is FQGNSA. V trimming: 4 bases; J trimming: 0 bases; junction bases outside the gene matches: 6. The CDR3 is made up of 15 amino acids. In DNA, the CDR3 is TGTGCCAGCAGCTGGACAGGACTCGGCTCCTACGAGCAGTACTTC. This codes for CASSWTGLGSYEQYF.

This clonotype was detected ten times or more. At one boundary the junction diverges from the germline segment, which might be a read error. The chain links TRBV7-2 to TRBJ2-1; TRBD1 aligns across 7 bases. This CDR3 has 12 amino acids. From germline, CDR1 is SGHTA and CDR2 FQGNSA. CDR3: CASSYNVGQINF. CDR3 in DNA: TGTGCCAGCAGCTATAATGTGGGACAGATAAACTTC. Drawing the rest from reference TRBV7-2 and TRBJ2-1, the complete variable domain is GAGVSQSPSNKVTEKGKDVELRCDPISGHTALYWYRQSLGQGLEFLIYFQGNSAPDKSGLPSDRFSAERTGGSVSTLTIQRTQQEDSAVYLCASSYNVGQINFGPGTRLTVL.

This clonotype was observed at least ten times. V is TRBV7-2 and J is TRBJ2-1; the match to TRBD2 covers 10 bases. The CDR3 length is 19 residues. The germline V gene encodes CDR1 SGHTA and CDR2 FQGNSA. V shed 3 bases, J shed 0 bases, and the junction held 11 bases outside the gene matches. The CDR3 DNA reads TGTGCCAGCAGCTTTAAATCTCTCACTAGCGGGGTCTCCTACAATGAGCAGTTCTTC. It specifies CASSFKSLTSGVSYNEQFF.

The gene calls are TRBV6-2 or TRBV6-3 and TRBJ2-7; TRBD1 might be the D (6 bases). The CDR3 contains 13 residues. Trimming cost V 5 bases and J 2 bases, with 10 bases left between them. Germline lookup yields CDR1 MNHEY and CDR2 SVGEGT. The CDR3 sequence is CASSRQVAYEQYF. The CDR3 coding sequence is TGTGCCAGCAGTCGACAGGTTGCCTACGAGCAGTACTTC.

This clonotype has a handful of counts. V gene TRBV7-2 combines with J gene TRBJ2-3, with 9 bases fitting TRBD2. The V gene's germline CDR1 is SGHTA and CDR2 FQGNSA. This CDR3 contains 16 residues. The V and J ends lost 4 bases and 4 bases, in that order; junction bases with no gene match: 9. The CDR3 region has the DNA TGTGCCAGCAGCTCCCTCGCGGGGGGGCTGGCAGATACGCAGTATTTT. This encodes CASSSLAGGLADTQYF.

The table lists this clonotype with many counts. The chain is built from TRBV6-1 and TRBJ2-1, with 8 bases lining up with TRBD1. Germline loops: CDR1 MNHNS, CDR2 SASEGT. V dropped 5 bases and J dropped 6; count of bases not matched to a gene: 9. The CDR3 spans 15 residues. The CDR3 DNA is TGTGCCAGCAGTCGGACAGGGAATGGTGGCAATGAGCAGTTCTTC. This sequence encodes CASSRTGNGGNEQFF.

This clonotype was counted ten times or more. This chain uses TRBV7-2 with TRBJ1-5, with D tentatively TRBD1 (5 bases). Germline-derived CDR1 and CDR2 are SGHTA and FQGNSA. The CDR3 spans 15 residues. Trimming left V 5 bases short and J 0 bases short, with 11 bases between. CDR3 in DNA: TGTGCCAGCAGCCTCGACAGAAATAGCAATCAGCCCCAGCATTTT. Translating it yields CASSLDRNSNQPQHF.

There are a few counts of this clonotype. CDR3 sequence reads: CASSFTRGPQHF. CDR3 in DNA: TGTGCCAGCAGCTTTACAAGGGGGCCCCAGCATTTT. V and J are TRBV7-2 and TRBJ1-5; a possible D gene is TRBD1 (5 bases). There are 12 residues in the CDR3. V was cut by 3 bases and J by 9 bases, with 9 bases left in between. Germline-derived CDR1 and CDR2 are SGHTA and FQGNSA. The entire variable domain, with the rest obtained from reference TRBV7-2 and TRBJ1-5, is as follows: GAGVSQSPSNKVTEKGKDVELRCDPISGHTALYWYRQSLGQGLEFLIYFQGNSAPDKSGLPSDRFSAERTGGSVSTLTIQRTQQEDSAVYLCASSFTRGPQHFGDGTRLSIL.

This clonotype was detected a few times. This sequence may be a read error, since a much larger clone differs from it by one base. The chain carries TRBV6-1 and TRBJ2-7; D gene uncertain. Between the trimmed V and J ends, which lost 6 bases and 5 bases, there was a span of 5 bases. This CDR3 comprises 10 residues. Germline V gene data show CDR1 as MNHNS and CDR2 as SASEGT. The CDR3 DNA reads TGTGCCAGCAGCTCTAACGAGCAGTACTTC. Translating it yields CASSSNEQYF.